A single T cell receptor beta chain is shown here with its context. Ten or more counts support this clonotype. Its specific antigen is unknown. No per-base quality is available; no much larger clone lies one base away. This sample was taken from a study of early T cells in non-severe SARS-CoV-2 infection (dated by TCRdb to the early 2020s). In terms of the full investigation: Because TCR sequencing relied on bulk RNA taken from unsorted whole blood, pairing of alpha and beta chains was not possible.

At the junction V is shortened by 5 bases and J by 3 bases; bases outside the gene matches: 12. As encoded in the germline V gene, CDR1 is SGHVS while CDR2 is FNYEAQ. CDR3 length: 17 amino acids, cysteine to phenylalanine. CDR3 DNA is the only sequence kept; it has 51 bases, read in frame from the first base. Library construction relied on 5' RACE. Data came from a NextSeq 500. To correct for sequencing error and PCR bias, the TCR library protocol tagged individual cDNA molecules with unique molecular identifiers. Both TCR alpha and beta chains were sequenced, and tight co-correlation was observed between alpha and beta sequence abundances in each sample. The authors processed their data as follows. Decombinator V4 was used to perform V gene, J gene and CDR3 annotation of TCR sequences. TCRs were defined as expanded if a significant change between any two time points was detected under a Poisson model with p below 0.0001. TCR abundances were normalised to the total number of TCRs sequenced per sample and expressed as counts per million. TRAV1-2 paired with TRAJ12, TRAJ20 or TRAJ33 defined MAIT TCRs, while TRAV10 paired with TRAJ18 defined iNKT TCRs. VDJdb, accessed 1 November 2021, was searched for CMV, EBV and SARS-CoV-2 annotated TCRs, with TCRs annotated for multiple antigens excluded. Using fastp at Q25 and MiXCR, TCRdb reprocessed the public reads and kept productive beta chains. One record per CDR3 amino acid sequence lists the most common genes and DNA. TCRdb's processing, not the authors', yielded these V and J calls. Here the sample has roughly 100,000 distinct CDR3 sequences; around 13% occur a single time. The top ten hold about 6% of the sample.

A case-control design nested within a healthcare worker cohort in London, UK, was used, with weekly nasopharyngeal swab PCR tests and blood sampling performed. Healthcare workers were recruited during the week of the UK lockdown, between 23 and 31 March 2020, and followed weekly for up to roughly 15 weeks. General study outcomes and caveats: VDJdb matching was skewed toward anti-spike CD8 responses and likely underestimated virus-specific expansions by missing private and CD4 specificities.

The chain is encoded by TRBV7-6 joined to TRBJ2-1, and TRBD2 aligns with 8 junction nucleotides. Source material: whole blood. The TCR was taken from an adult who was a healthcare worker with PCR-confirmed SARS-CoV-2 infection or an uninfected control (not recorded which). Here is the DNA: TGTGCCAGCAGCGCCGGACTAGCAGGAGAAGTCTACAATGAGCAGTTCTTC. This is translated as CASSAGLAGEVYNEQFF.